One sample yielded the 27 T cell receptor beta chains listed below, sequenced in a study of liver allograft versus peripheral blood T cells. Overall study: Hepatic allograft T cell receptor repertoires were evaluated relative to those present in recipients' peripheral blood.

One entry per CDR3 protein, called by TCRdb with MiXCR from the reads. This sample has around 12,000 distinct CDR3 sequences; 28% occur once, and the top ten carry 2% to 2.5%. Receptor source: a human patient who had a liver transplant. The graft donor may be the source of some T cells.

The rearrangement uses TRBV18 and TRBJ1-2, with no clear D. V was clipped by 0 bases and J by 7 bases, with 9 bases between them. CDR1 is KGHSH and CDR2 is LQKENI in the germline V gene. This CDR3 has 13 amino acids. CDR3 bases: TGTGCCAGCTCACCACCGGTCTTACTTGGCTACACCTTC. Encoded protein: CASSPPVLLGYTF.

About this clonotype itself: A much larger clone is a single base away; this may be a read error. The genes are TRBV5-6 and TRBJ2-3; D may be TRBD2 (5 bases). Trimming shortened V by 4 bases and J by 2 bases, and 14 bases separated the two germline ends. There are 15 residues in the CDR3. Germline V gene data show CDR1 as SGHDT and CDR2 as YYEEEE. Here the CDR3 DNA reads TGTGCCAGCAGCCCGGCGGTGGGAGCCACAGATACGCAGTATTTT. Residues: CASSPAVGATDTQYF.

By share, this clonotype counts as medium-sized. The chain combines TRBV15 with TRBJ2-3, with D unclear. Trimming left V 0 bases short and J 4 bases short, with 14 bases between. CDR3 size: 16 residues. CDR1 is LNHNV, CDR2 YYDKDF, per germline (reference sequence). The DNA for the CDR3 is TGTGCCACCAGCAGAGAAACAGCCGGGTTAGCAGATACGCAGTATTTT. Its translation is CATSRETAGLADTQYF. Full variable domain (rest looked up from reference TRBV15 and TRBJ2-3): DAMVIQNPRYQVTQFGKPVTLSCSQTLNHNVMYWYQQKSSQAPKLLFHYYDKDFNNEADTPDNFQSRRPNTSFCFLDIRSPGLGDTAMYLCATSRETAGLADTQYFGPGTRLTVL.

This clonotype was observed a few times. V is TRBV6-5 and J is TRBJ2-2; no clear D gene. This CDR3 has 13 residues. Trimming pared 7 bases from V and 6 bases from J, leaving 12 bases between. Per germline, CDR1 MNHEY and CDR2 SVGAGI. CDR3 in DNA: TGTGCCAGCAAGGACGGCGGTCCCGGGGAGCTGTTTTTT. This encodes CASKDGGPGELFF.

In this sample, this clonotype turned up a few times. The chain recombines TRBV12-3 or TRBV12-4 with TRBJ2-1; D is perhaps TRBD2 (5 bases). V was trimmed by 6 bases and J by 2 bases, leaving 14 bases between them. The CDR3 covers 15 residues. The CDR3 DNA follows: TGTGCCAGCAGGATCTCGTCTAGCCCCTACAATGAGCAGTTCTTC. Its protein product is CASRISSSPYNEQFF.

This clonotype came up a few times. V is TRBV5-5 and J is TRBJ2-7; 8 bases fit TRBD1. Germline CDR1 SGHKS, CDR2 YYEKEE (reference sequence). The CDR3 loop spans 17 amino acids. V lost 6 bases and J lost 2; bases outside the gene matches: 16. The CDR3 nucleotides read TGTGCCAGCAATCTAGGTCAGGGACAGGTAGTTCCCTACGAGCAGTACTTC. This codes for CASNLGQGQVVPYEQYF.

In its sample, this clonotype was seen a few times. CDR3 nucleotide sequence: TGTGCCAGTAGTATAGACGGGACTAGCGGACAAGATACGCAGTATTTT. It encodes CASSIDGTSGQDTQYF. This chain connects TRBV19 to TRBJ2-3; TRBD2 agrees at 11 bases. This CDR3 has 16 residues. V shed 0 bases, J shed 5 bases, and the junction held 4 bases outside the gene matches. Germline assignment: CDR1 LNHDA and CDR2 SQIVND (reference sequence). Combining the CDR3 with reference TRBV19 and TRBJ2-3 gives the whole variable domain DGGITQSPKYLFRKEGQNVTLSCEQNLNHDAMYWYRQDPGQGLRLIYYSQIVNDFQKGDIAEGYSVSREKKESFPLTVTSAQKNPTAFYLCASSIDGTSGQDTQYFGPGTRLTVL.

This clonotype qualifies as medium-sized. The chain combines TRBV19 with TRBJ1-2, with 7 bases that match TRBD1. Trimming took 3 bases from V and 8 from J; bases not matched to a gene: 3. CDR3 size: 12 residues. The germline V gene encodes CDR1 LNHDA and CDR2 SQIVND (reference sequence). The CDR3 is CASSMGQRGYTF. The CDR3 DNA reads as TGTGCCAGTAGTATGGGACAGAGGGGCTACACCTTC.

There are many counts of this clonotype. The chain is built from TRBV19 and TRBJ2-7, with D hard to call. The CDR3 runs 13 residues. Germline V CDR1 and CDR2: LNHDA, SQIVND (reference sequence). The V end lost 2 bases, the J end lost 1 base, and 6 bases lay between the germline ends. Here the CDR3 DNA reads TGTGCCAGTAGTATACGGACGTCCTACGAGCAGTACTTC. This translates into CASSIRTSYEQYF.

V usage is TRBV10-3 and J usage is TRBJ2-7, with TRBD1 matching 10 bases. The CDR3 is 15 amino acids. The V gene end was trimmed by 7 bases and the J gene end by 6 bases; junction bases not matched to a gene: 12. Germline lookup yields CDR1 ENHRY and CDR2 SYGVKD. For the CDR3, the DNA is TGTGCCATCACCCTAGAACGGGACAGGGGTGCCGAGCAGTACTTC. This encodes CAITLERDRGAEQYF.

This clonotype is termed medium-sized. CDR3 nucleotides: TGCAGCGTCGGGACAGGGGGCGGAACTGAAGCTTTCTTT. Amino acid sequence: CSVGTGGGTEAFF. The chain joins TRBV29-1 to TRBJ1-1, with 12 bases identical to TRBD1. The CDR3 loop spans 13 amino acids. V was clipped by 6 bases and J by 5 bases; unmatched bases: 4. Germline CDR1 and CDR2: SQVTM and ANQGSEA.

CDR3 protein: CASSPQGENTEAFF. The DNA for the CDR3 is TGTGCCAGCAGTCCCCAGGGCGAGAACACTGAAGCTTTCTTT. The gene calls are TRBV11-1 and TRBJ1-1; tentative D call: TRBD1 (5 bases). Trimming stripped 6 bases from V and 1 base from J, with 12 bases between. This CDR3 comprises 14 residues. Germline V lookup: CDR1 SGHAT, CDR2 FQDESV (reference sequence).

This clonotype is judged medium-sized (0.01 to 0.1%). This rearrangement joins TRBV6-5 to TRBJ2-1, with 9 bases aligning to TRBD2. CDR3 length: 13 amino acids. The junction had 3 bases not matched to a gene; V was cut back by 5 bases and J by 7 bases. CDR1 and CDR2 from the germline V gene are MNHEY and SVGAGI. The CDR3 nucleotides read TGTGCCAGCAGTAGCGGGGGGAGAAATGAGCAGTTCTTC. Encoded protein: CASSSGGRNEQFF.

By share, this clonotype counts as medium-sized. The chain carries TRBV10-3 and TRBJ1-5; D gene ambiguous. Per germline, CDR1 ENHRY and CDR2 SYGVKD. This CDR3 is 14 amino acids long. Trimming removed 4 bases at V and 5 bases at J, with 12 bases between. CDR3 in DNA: TGTGCCATCAGTGGACACGGGGAGGATCAGCCCCAGCATTTT. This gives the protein CAISGHGEDQPQHF.

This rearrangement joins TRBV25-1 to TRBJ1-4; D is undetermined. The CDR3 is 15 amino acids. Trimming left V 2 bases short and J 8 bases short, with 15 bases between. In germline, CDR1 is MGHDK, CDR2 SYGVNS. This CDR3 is CASSERAHPLEKLFF. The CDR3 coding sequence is TGTGCCAGCAGTGAACGGGCCCACCCCCTGGAAAAACTGTTTTTT.

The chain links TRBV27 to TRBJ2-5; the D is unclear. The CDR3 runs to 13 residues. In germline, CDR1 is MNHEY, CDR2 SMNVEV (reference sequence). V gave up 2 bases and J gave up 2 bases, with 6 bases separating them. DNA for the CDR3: TGTGCCAGCAGTTTAAGGTTGCAAGAGACCCAGTACTTC. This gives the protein CASSLRLQETQYF.

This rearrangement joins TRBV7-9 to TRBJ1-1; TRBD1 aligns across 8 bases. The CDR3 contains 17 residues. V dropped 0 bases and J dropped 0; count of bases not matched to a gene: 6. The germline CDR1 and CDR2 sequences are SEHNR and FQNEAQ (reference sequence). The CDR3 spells CASSLASQGALNTEAFF. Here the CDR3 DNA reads TGTGCCAGCAGCTTAGCGTCGCAGGGGGCCTTGAACACTGAAGCTTTCTTT.

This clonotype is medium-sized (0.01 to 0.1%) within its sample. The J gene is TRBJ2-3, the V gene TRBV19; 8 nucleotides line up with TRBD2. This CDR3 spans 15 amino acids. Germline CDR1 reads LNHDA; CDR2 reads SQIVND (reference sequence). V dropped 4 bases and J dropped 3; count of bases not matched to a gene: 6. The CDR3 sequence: CASSKVAGTTDTQYF. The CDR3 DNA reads TGTGCCAGTAGTAAGGTAGCGGGAACGACAGATACGCAGTATTTT. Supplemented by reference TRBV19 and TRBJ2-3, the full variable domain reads DGGITQSPKYLFRKEGQNVTLSCEQNLNHDAMYWYRQDPGQGLRLIYYSQIVNDFQKGDIAEGYSVSREKKESFPLTVTSAQKNPTAFYLCASSKVAGTTDTQYFGPGTRLTVL.

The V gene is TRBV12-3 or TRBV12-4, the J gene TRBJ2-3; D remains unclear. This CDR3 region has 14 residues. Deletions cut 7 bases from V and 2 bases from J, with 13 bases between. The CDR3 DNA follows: TGTGCCAGCACCCCCGGGTCTGCCACAGATACGCAGTATTTT. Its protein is CASTPGSATDTQYF.

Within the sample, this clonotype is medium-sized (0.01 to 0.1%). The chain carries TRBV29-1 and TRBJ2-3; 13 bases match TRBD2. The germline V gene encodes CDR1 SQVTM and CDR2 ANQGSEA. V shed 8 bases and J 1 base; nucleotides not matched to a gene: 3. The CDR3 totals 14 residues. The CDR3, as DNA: TGCAGCCTGGGGACTAGCGGGGGCACAGATACGCAGTATTTT. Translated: CSLGTSGGTDTQYF.

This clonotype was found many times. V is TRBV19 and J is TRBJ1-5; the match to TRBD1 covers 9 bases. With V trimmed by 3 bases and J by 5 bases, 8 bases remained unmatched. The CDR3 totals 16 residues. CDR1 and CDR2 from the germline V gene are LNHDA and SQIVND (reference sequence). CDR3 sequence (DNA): TGTGCCAGTAGTATCGGGGACAGGGTAGGGTATCAGCCCCAGCATTTT. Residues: CASSIGDRVGYQPQHF.

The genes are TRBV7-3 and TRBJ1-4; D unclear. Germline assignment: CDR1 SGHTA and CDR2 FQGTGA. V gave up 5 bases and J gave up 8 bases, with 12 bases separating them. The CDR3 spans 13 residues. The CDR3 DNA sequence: TGTGCCAGCAGCCCTGGACCCTCAGAAAAACTGTTTTTT. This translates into CASSPGPSEKLFF.

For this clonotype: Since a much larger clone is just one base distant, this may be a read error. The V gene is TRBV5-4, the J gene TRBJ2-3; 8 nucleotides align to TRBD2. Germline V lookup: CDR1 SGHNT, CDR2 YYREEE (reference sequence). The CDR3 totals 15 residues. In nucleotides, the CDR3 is TGTGTCAGCAGCGGGGGTGGGGGAAGCACAGATACGCAGTATTTT. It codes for CVSSGGGGSTDTQYF.

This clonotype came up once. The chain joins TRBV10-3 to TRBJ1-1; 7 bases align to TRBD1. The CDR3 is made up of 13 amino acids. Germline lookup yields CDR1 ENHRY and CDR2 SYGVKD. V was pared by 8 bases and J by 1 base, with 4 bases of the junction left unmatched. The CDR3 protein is CAILQGENTEAFF. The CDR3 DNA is TGTGCCATCCTCCAGGGGGAGAACACTGAAGCTTTCTTT.

CDR3 sequence: CATSAGGTNQPQHF. The CDR3 DNA reads as TGTGCCACCAGTGCAGGGGGCACCAATCAGCCCCAGCATTTT. The V call is TRBV24-1, the J call TRBJ1-5; 8 bases are shared with TRBD1. Germline loops: CDR1 KGHDR, CDR2 SFDVKD. This CDR3 has 14 residues. The V and J ends lost 5 bases and 3 bases, in that order; junction bases with no gene match: 2.

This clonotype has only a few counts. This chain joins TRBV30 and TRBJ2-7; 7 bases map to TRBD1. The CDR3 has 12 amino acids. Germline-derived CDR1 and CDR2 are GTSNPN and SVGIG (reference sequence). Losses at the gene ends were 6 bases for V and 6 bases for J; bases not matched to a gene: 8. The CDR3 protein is CACTTGSSEQYF. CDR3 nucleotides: TGTGCCTGTACGACAGGGTCGAGCGAGCAGTACTTC.

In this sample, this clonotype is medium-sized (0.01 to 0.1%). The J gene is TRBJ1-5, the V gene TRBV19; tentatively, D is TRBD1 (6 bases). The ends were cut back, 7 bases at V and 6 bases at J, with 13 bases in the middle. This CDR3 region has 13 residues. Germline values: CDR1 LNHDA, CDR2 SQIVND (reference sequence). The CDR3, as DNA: TGTGCCAGTACCCCAGGGGTAGGTCAGCCCCAGCATTTT. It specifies CASTPGVGQPQHF.